The clone carrying this T cell receptor (beta chain) has just a few counts. Its antigen is not known. Extraction of RNA preceded its reverse transcription into cDNA, which served as the sequencing template. TCRdb keeps only in-frame clones here, not all; method: immunoSEQ multiplex PCR. The sample comprises roughly 200,000 clones, approximately 53% of which are singletons, and 10% to 12% rests with the top ten. Trimming removed 4 bases at V and 0 bases at J, with 13 bases between. Germline V gene data show CDR1 as SGHDN and CDR2 as FVKESK. This CDR3 comprises 17 residues. Regarding treatment: oral pan-JAK inhibitor, 5-10 mg twice daily. This sample stems from a study of CD8+ T cells in alopecia areata. Study-wide results and caveats: Scalp clonality dropped significantly under tofacitinib, as did expanded CD8+ top-100 clones.

The chain is built from TRBV14 and TRBJ2-6; possibly TRBD1 for D (6 bases). This receptor was obtained from a human donor with alopecia areata. The material sequenced was CD8+ T cells sorted from blood, taken at week 24, from a patient treated with tofacitinib. DNA for the CDR3: TGTGCCAGCAGCCGCAGACAGGCGTTCTCTGGGGCCAACGTCCTGACTTTC. Amino acids: CASSRRQAFSGANVLTF.